The rows below give T cell receptor beta chains drawn from one sample of a study of control samples from healthy donors and cancer patients. TCRdb's table, derived via immunoSEQ multiplex PCR, lists solely in-frame clones and lacks some. This table has under 7,500 clones, roughly three quarters appearing once. Sample: formalin-fixed, paraffin-embedded tissue. The receptors stem from a male donor with melanoma. The CDR3 runs from the conserved cysteine through the conserved F or W. The D gene is left open where the match is weak. A row's size may be missing; if present it is once, few, many or a size class.

TRBJ1-5	TRBD1	few	TRBV30	TGTGCCTGGAGTGGCCGGACAGGGCCGATTAATCAGCCCCAGCATTTT	CAWSGRTGPINQPQHF
TRBJ1-3	NA	NA	TRBV5-8	TGTGCCAGCAGCTCGGCCCTTTTAAATTCTGGAAACACCATATATTTT	CASSSALLNSGNTIYF
TRBJ1-2	NA	NA	TRBV21-1	TGTGCCAGCAGCTCCCGGGACAACGATTATGGCTACACCTTC	CASSSRDNDYGYTF
TRBJ1-1	NA	once	TRBV12-3/TRBV12-4	TGTGCCAGCAGCCTGGGGACTGAAGCTTTCTTT	CASSLGTEAFF
TRBJ1-5	TRBD1	once	TRBV5-6	TGTGCCAGCAGCCTAAGGACAGGGAGCAATCAGCCCCAGCATTTT	CASSLRTGSNQPQHF
TRBJ1-5	NA	NA	TRBV3-1/TRBV3-2	TGTGCTAGCAGCCAGTCGTCTACGGGCAATCAGCCCCAGCATTTT	CASSQSSTGNQPQHF
TRBJ2-6	TRBD2	NA	TRBV7-9	TGTGCCAGCAGCCCCCCCGGGCTAGCGGGCTCTGGGGCCAACGTCCTGACTTTC	CASSPPGLAGSGANVLTF
TRBJ1-6	NA	NA	TRBV7-2	TGTGCCAGCAGCTTAGCGCTCCAGCCGACTACACCCCTCCACTTT	CASSLALQPTTPLHF
TRBJ1-3	NA	NA	TRBV7-8	TGTGCCAGCAGCTTAGATCCAGTTCGCTCTGGAAACACCATATATTTT	CASSLDPVRSGNTIYF
TRBJ1-2	TRBD1	NA	TRBV5-1	TGCGCCAGCAGCAAGGACAGGGCAAACTATGGCTACACCTTC	CASSKDRANYGYTF
TRBJ2-1	TRBD1	NA	TRBV27	TGTGCCAGCAGTCCTGGGACAGGGGTAAATGAGCAGTTCTTC	CASSPGTGVNEQFF
TRBJ2-5	NA	few	TRBV7-2	TGTGCCAGCAGCTTAGGGAGCGTTGGCGAGACCCAGTACTTC	CASSLGSVGETQYF
TRBJ1-3	NA	NA	TRBV7-8	TGTGCCAGCAGCTTAGGGGGGCCCTTCTCTGGAAACACCATATATTTT	CASSLGGPFSGNTIYF
TRBJ2-2	TRBD1	few	TRBV19	TGTGCCAGTAATTTACTAGGGGGCCCCGGGGAGCTGTTTTTT	CASNLLGGPGELFF
TRBJ1-1	TRBD1	NA	TRBV4-3	TGCGCCAGCAGCCAAGATTCAGGGGGGAACACTGAAGCTTTCTTT	CASSQDSGGNTEAFF
TRBJ1-2	NA	NA	TRBV5-4	TGTGCCAGCAGCGCCGACAGGCGAGGAGCTAACTATGGCTACACCTTC	CASSADRRGANYGYTF
TRBJ2-3	TRBD2	few	TRBV6-2/TRBV6-3	TGTGCCAGCAGTTACGGAGAGACTAGCGGGGGCACCCCGAATACGCAGTATTTT	CASSYGETSGGTPNTQYF
TRBJ2-1	TRBD2	NA	TRBV7-9	TGTGCCAGCAGCTTAGGGTTAGCGGGGGCATACAATGAGCAGTTCTTC	CASSLGLAGAYNEQFF
TRBJ2-2	TRBD1	NA	TRBV5-1	TGCGCCAGCAGCTCCGGGACAGGGGGCGCGGCCGGGGAGCTGTTTTTT	CASSSGTGGAAGELFF
TRBJ2-1	NA	few	TRBV12-3/TRBV12-4	TGTGCCAGCAGTTTAGGGGGCGATGAGCAGTTCTTC	CASSLGGDEQFF
TRBJ1-2	NA	NA	TRBV6-2/TRBV6-3	TGTGCCAGCAGTTACCCACGGGGCAGAGACAACTATGGCTACACCTTC	CASSYPRGRDNYGYTF
TRBJ1-1	NA	NA	TRBV2	TGTGCCAGCAGTTTGGGGGTTACTGAAGCTTTCTTT	CASSLGVTEAFF
TRBJ1-2	NA	NA	TRBV14	TGTGCCAGCAGCCAAGCTTCCAGAGCCTATGGCTACACCTTC	CASSQASRAYGYTF
TRBJ2-1	TRBD2	NA	TRBV3-1/TRBV3-2	TGTGCCAGCAGCCAAGATTATAAGGTTCCTAGCGGGGGGAACAATGAGCAGTTCTTC	CASSQDYKVPSGGNNEQFF
TRBJ2-5	NA	NA	TRBV7-9	TGTGCCAGCAGCTCAACAGAGACCCAGTACTTC	CASSSTETQYF
TRBJ2-2	TRBD2	NA	TRBV4-2	TGTGCCAGCAGCCACGGAGCGGGGGGGCTTGGGACCGGGGAGCTGTTTTTT	CASSHGAGGLGTGELFF
TRBJ2-5	TRBD2	NA	TRBV19	TGTGCCAGTAGTCCCCGAGGTAGCGGGGGGGCGGAGACCCAGTACTTC	CASSPRGSGGAETQYF
TRBJ1-5	TRBD1	NA	TRBV7-2	TGTGCCAGCAGCTCCCGGACAGGGTATAATCAGCCCCAGCATTTT	CASSSRTGYNQPQHF
TRBJ2-1	NA	NA	TRBV11-2	TGTGCCAGCAGCTTAGGTGCGGTTCACAATGAGCAGTTCTTC	CASSLGAVHNEQFF
TRBJ1-2	NA	few	TRBV18	TGTGCCAGCTCACCTCTGGTCCCCCTGAAGACTGGCTACACCTTC	CASSPLVPLKTGYTF
TRBJ2-5	NA	NA	TRBV15	TGTGCCACCAGTGTCGGGGGGCGCGTTCCGGTAAGACAAGAGACCCAGTACTTC	CATSVGGRVPVRQETQYF
TRBJ1-2	NA	NA	TRBV7-8	TGTGCCAGCAGCTTAGCAGGGGGCTATGGCTACACCTTC	CASSLAGGYGYTF
TRBJ1-5	NA	NA	TRBV10-2	TGCGCCAGCAGTGAGTCCAGGCTAACTCAGGGCCCCCAGCATTTT	CASSESRLTQGPQHF
TRBJ1-1	NA	NA	TRBV29-1	TGCAGCGCCACTATGGGGGGGAGGGCTTTCTTT	CSATMGGRAFF
TRBJ2-1	NA	NA	TRBV2	TGTGCCAGCAGGGGGGATGGCGGCGGGTACAATGAGCAGTTCTTC	CASRGDGGGYNEQFF
TRBJ1-4	NA	once	TRBV14	TGTGCCAGCAGCCGTGGGAATAATGAAAAACTGTTTTTT	CASSRGNNEKLFF
TRBJ1-5	NA	NA	TRBV4-3	TGCGCCAGCAGCCAAGACCTGGGTCAGCCCCAGCATTTT	CASSQDLGQPQHF
TRBJ2-3	NA	NA	TRBV7-9	TGTGCCAGCAGCCCGCCGGGATTTGGCACAGATACGCAGTATTTT	CASSPPGFGTDTQYF
TRBJ2-1	NA	NA	TRBV10-2	TGCGCCAGCAGTGCGTTAAGCTCCTACAATGAGCAGTTCTTC	CASSALSSYNEQFF
TRBJ2-3	NA	large	TRBV7-3	TGTGCCAGCAGCCTCCCCGGCGGTGGGCCGAAGGAACCTGGAGATACGCAGTATTTT	CASSLPGGGPKEPGDTQYF
TRBJ1-4	NA	once	TRBV28	TGTGCCAGCAGTTCCCCCCTTAATGAAAAACTGTTTTTT	CASSSPLNEKLFF
TRBJ2-1	NA	NA	TRBV5-1	TGCGCCAGCAGCTTGGACTGGGCGCCCAATGAGCAGTTCTTC	CASSLDWAPNEQFF
TRBJ1-1	NA	NA	TRBV28	TGTGCCAGCAGTTTTTCTCCCTCCGACGAAGCTTTCTTT	CASSFSPSDEAFF
TRBJ1-2	TRBD1	few	TRBV4-3	TGCGCCAGCAGCCGACAATGGCAGGGGGCGCACGATGGCTACACCTTC	CASSRQWQGAHDGYTF
TRBJ1-1	NA	medium-sized	TRBV9	TGTGCCAGCAGCGCTCTGGACAGAATTAACACTGAAGCTTTCTTT	CASSALDRINTEAFF
TRBJ2-4	NA	NA	TRBV2	TGTGCCAGCAAGGCTCAGCTGGCCAAAAACATTCAGTACTTC	CASKAQLAKNIQYF
TRBJ2-1	TRBD2	NA	TRBV19	TGTGCCAGTAGTATAGCCCGGCACGGCGGGGGAACCTACAATGAGCAGTTCTTC	CASSIARHGGGTYNEQFF